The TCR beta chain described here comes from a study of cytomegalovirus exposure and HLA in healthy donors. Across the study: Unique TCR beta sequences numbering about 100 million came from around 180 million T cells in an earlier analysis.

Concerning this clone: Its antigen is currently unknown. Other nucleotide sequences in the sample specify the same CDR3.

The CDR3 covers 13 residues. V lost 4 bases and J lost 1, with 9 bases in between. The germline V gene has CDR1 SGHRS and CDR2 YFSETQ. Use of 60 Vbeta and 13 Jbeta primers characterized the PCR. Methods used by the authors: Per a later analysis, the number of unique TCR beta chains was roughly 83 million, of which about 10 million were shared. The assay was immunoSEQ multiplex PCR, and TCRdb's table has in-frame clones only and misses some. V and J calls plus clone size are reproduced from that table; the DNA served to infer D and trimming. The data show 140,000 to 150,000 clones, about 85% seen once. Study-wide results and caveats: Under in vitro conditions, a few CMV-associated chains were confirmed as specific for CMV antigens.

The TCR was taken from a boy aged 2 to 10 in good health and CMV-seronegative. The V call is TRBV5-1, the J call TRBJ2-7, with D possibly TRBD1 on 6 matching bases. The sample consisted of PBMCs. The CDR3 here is CASSLGQSYEQYF. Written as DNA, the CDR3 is TGCGCCAGCAGCCTAGGACAGTCCTACGAGCAGTACTTC.